Listed below are T cell receptor beta chains from one sample, sequenced in a study of response to subunit inactivated influenza vaccine. MiXCR was run by TCRdb on the RT-PCR reads, yielding one entry per CDR3 protein. The sample includes some 550,000 distinct CDR3 sequences, roughly 23% of them seen just once. The same sample was also used in a study of T cells expressing NK-cell markers.

The input for sequencing was CD4+ T cells sorted from PBMCs, taken less than 13 days after vaccination. These receptors originate from a man in his fifties or sixties who received an inactivated influenza vaccine. The CDR3 runs from the conserved cysteine through the conserved F or W. D genes are given only for firm matches. Size tells how often a clone was seen (once, few, many) or the class of an expanded clone, and some rows leave it out.

>TRBD1|TRBV24-1|TRBJ2-3|.
CATSDYRGHYSTDTQYF
>TRBD2|TRBV9|TRBJ2-1|.
CASSVSGSAYNEQFF
>TRBD1|TRBV7-3|TRBJ2-1|few
CASSKTGTGSNEQFF
>.|TRBV27|TRBJ1-6|few
CASSLDSLSYNSPLHF
>.|TRBV5-1|TRBJ2-5|many
CASSLEGSANQYF
>.|TRBV10-1|TRBJ2-6|few
CASSDRVTGANVLTF
>.|TRBV5-6|TRBJ1-4|.
CASSQPGTTNEKLFF
>TRBD2|TRBV10-3|TRBJ2-3|.
CAISEPRAGGSQYF
>TRBD2|TRBV3-1|TRBJ2-1|few
CASSQGAGGPSSEQFF
>.|TRBV6-2/TRBV6-3|TRBJ2-1|few
CASSYRTALDNEQFF
>.|TRBV20-1|TRBJ2-1|.
CSAVGGSGAYNEQFF
>.|TRBV10-3|TRBJ2-1|.
CAISAAGESYNELFF
>TRBD1|TRBV3-1|TRBJ2-5|many
CASSPPGQTPGQYF
>.|TRBV20-1|TRBJ2-7|.
CSARATYEQYF
>TRBD2|TRBV20-1|TRBJ2-7|few
CSATRAGLGGVGYF
>.|TRBV12-3/TRBV12-4|TRBJ1-1|.
CASSLGGSIDFAEAFF
>TRBD1|TRBV7-9|TRBJ2-2|.
CASSRTGVGELFF
>TRBD2|TRBV4-3|TRBJ2-7|few
CASSLEGGDSYEQYF
>TRBD2|TRBV6-5|TRBJ2-3|.
CASSYSTLGRGSDTQYF
>TRBD2|TRBV6-2/TRBV6-3|TRBJ2-1|.
CASSYSSGNLADNEQFF
>TRBD1|TRBV6-2/TRBV6-3|TRBJ1-2|.
CASSYPGQALGYGYTF
>.|TRBV15|TRBJ2-7|.
CATSRGTGGATYEQYF
>.|TRBV18|TRBJ1-2|.
CASSPVREPYGYTF
>TRBD1|TRBV2|TRBJ2-1|.
CASLPGTGGSNEQFF
>.|TRBV7-2|TRBJ1-5|many
CASSFTVGQPQHF
>.|TRBV4-3|TRBJ1-1|few
CASSQEGGGGTEAFF
>TRBD1|TRBV4-3|TRBJ2-5|few
CASSHAGGRMETQYF
>TRBD2|TRBV11-2|TRBJ2-5|.
CASSLGLAGLMQETQYF
>TRBD2|TRBV7-2|TRBJ2-3|few
CASSPRPSGTDTQYF
>.|TRBV6-2/TRBV6-3|TRBJ2-1|.
CASRGGWGQKYYNEQFF
>.|TRBV18|TRBJ2-1|.
CASSPGLDLEQFF
>TRBD1|TRBV19|TRBJ1-5|few
CASRSTGQSNQPQHF
>TRBD1|TRBV12-3/TRBV12-4|TRBJ2-1|.
CASTFGRDRGHNEQFF
>.|TRBV10-3|TRBJ2-7|many
CAISKGTYYEQYF
>TRBD1|TRBV20-1|TRBJ2-7|.
CSAPGTGVSEQYF
>TRBD2|TRBV20-1|TRBJ2-3|.
CSAKGLADHLQYF
>TRBD2|TRBV6-8|TRBJ2-2|.
CARKRGSDTGELFF
>.|TRBV7-9|TRBJ1-5|.
CASSKEGGIQPQHF